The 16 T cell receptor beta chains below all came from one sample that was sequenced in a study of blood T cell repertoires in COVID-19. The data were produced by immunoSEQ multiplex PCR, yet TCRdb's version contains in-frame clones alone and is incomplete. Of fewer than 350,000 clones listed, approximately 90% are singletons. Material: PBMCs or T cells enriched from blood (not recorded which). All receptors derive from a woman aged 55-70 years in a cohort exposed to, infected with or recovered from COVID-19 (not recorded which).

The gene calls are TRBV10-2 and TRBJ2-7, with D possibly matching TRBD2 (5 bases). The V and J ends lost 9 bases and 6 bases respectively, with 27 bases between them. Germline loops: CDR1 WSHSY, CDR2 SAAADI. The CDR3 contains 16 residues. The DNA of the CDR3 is TGCGCCAGTTATAAGGGTCAAGCAACGGCCGAGGGCGAGCAGTACTTC. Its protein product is CASYKGQATAEGEQYF.

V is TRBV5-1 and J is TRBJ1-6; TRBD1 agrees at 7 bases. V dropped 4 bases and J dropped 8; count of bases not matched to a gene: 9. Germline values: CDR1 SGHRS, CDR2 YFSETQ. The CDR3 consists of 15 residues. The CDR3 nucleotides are TGCGCCAGCAGCGGACCAACCGGGACAGATTCACCCCTCCACTTT. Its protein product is CASSGPTGTDSPLHF.

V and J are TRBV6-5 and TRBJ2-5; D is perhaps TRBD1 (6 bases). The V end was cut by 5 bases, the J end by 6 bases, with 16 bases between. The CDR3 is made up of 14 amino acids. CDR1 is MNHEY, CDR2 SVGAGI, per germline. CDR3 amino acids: CASSPGHLGQTQYF. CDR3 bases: TGTGCCAGCAGTCCGGGACACCTAGGGCAGACCCAGTACTTC.

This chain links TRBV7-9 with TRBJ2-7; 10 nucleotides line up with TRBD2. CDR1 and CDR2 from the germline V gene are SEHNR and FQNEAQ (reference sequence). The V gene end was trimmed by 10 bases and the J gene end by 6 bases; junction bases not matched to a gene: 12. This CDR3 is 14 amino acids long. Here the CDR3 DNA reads TGTGCCACCACCCCCGGGACTAGCGCCGGCGAGCAGTACTTC. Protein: CATTPGTSAGEQYF.

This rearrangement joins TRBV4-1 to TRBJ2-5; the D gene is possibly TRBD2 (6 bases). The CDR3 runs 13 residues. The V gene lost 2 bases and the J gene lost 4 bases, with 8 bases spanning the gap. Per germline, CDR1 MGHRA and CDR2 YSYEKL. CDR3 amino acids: CASSQWRGETQYF. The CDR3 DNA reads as TGCGCCAGCAGCCAATGGCGGGGAGAGACCCAGTACTTC.

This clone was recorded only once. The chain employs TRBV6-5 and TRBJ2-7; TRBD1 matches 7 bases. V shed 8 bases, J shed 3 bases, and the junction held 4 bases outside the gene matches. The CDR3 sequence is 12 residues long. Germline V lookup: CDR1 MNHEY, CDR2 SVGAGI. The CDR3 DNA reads TGTGCCAGCCGGGACAGCGTCTACGAGCAGTACTTC. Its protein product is CASRDSVYEQYF.

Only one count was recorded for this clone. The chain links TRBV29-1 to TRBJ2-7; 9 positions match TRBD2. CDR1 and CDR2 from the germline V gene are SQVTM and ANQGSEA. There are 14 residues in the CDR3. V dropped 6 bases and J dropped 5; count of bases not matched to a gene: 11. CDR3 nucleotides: TGCAGCGTCCTTCTAGCGGGGAAATTCGACGAGCAGTACTTC. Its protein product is CSVLLAGKFDEQYF.

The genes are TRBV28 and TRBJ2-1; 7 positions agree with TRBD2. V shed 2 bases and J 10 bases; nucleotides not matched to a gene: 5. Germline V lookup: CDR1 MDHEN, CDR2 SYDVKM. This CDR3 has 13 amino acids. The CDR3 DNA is TGTGCCAGCAGTTTAGGGAGGGCCAAGGAGCAGTTCTTC. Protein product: CASSLGRAKEQFF.

The CDR3 sequence is CASMRTQKNSPLHF. CDR3 nucleotide sequence: TGTGCCAGCATGAGGACACAGAAGAATTCACCCCTCCACTTT. The chain joins TRBV2 to TRBJ1-6, with D perhaps matching TRBD1 (5 bases). Germline V CDR1 and CDR2: SNHLY, FYNNEI. The CDR3 totals 14 residues. The V end lost 7 bases, the J end lost 7 bases, and 14 bases lay between the germline ends.

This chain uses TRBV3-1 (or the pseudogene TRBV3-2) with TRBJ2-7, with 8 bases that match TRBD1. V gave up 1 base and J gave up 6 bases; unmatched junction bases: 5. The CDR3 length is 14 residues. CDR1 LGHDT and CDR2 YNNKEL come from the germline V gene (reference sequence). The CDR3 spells CASSQGQGRSEQYF. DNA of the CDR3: TGTGCCAGCAGCCAAGGACAGGGGAGAAGCGAGCAGTACTTC.

CDR3 protein: CASSPSGGTYEQYF. CDR3 DNA sequence: TGCGCCAGCAGCCCCAGCGGGGGGACCTACGAGCAGTACTTC. This sequence joins TRBV5-1 and TRBJ2-7, with 9 bases lining up with TRBD2. The V segment lost 4 bases and the J segment 2 bases; nucleotides outside the gene matches: 4. The CDR3 has 14 amino acids. CDR1 SGHRS and CDR2 YFSETQ come from the germline V gene.

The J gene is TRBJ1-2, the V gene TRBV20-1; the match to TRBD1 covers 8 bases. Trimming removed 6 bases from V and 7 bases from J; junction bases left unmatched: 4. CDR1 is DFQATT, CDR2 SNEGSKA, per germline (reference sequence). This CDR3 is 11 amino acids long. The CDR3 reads CSASGQGGYTF. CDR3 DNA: TGCAGTGCCAGCGGACAGGGTGGCTACACCTTC.

The CDR3 sequence: CASSIVGGNNEQFF. The CDR3 DNA reads as TGTGCCAGTAGTATAGTGGGCGGGAACAATGAGCAGTTCTTC. This chain links TRBV19 with TRBJ2-1, with a weak D call TRBD2 (6 bases). Trimming took off 1 base at V and 5 bases at J, with 9 bases between the two ends. Germline V gives CDR1 LNHDA, CDR2 SQIVND (reference sequence). The CDR3 extends over 14 amino acids.

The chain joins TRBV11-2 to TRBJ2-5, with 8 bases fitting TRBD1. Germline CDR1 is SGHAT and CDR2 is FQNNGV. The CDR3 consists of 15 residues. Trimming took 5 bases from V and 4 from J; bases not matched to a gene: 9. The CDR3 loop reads CASSPETGAGETQYF. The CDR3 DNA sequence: TGTGCCAGCAGCCCCGAGACAGGGGCGGGAGAGACCCAGTACTTC. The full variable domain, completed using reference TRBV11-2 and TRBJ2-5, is EAGVAQSPRYKIIEKRQSVAFWCNPISGHATLYWYQQILGQGPKLLIQFQNNGVVDDSQLPKDRFSAERLKGVDSTLKIQPAKLEDSAVYLCASSPETGAGETQYFGPGTRLLVL.

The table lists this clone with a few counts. CDR3 sequence (DNA): TGTGCCAGCAGCCTTGACAGGACGAACACCGGGGAGCTGTTTTTT. Protein product: CASSLDRTNTGELFF. V is TRBV11-2 and J is TRBJ2-2; possibly TRBD1 for D (6 bases). V shed 5 bases and J shed 0 bases, with 10 bases lying between them. The CDR3 has 15 residues. From germline, CDR1 is SGHAT and CDR2 FQNNGV.

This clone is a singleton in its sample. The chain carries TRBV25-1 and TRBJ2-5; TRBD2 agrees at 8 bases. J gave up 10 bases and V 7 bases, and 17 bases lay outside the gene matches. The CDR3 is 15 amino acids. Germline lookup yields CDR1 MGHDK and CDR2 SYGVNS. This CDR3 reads CASTIMEGSGSVQYF. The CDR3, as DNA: TGTGCCAGCACCATTATGGAGGGAAGCGGGAGTGTCCAGTACTTC.